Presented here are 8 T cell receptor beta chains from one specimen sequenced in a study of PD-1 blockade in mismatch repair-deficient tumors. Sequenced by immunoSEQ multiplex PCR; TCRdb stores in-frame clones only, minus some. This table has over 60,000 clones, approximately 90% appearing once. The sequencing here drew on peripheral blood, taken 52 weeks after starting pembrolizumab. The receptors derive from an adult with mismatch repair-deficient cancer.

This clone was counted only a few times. In DNA form, the CDR3 reads TGTGCCAGCAGCCCCACCCGGGTAGGTGAGCAGTTCTTC. This translates into CASSPTRVGEQFF. V and J are TRBV7-2 and TRBJ2-1; the D is unclear. V was shortened by 5 bases and J by 9 bases, with 14 bases between the two germline ends. Per germline, CDR1 SGHTA and CDR2 FQGNSA. The length of the CDR3 is 13 residues.

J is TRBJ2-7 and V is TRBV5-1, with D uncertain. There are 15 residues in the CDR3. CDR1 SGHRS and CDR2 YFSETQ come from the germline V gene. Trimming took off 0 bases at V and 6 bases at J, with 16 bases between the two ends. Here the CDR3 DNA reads TGCGCCAGCAGCTTGGAAATGGAGTCTTTCGGCGAGCAGTACTTC. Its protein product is CASSLEMESFGEQYF.

The CDR3 DNA reads TGTGCCAGCAGCCTCCCAGGACAGGGCGGAGTCGCGGATACGCAGTATTTT. Translating gives CASSLPGQGGVADTQYF. The chain recombines TRBV5-6 with TRBJ2-3; TRBD1 agrees at 8 bases. The CDR3 extends over 17 amino acids. CDR1 is SGHDT, CDR2 YYEEEE, per germline. Germline trimming cut 4 bases from V and 6 bases from J; bases unmatched to any gene: 16.

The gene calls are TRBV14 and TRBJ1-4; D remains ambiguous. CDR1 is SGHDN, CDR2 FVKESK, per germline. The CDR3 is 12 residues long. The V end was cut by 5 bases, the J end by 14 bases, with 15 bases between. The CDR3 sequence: CASSDSGYLLFF. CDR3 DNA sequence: TGTGCCAGCAGCGATTCAGGCTATCTCCTGTTTTTT.

The CDR3 region is CASSLVPPNEQFF. The CDR3 coding sequence is TGTGCCAGCAGCTTAGTCCCACCCAATGAGCAGTTCTTC. J is TRBJ2-1 and V is TRBV7-2; D gene ambiguous. This CDR3 spans 13 amino acids. V lost 1 base, J lost 6 bases, and 7 bases lay in between. Germline V CDR1 and CDR2: SGHTA, FQGNSA.

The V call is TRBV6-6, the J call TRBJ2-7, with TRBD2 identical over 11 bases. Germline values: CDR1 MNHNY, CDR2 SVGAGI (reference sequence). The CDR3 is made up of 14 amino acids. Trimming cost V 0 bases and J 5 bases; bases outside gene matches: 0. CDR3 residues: CASSYSTSGNEQYF. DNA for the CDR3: TGTGCCAGCAGTTACTCGACTAGCGGGAACGAGCAGTACTTC.

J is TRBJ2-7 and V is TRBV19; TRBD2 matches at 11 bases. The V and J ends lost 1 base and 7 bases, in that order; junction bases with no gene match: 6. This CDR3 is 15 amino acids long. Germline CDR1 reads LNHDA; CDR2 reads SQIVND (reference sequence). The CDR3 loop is CASSIGGLAAREQYF. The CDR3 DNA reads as TGTGCCAGTAGTATAGGGGGACTAGCGGCGAGGGAGCAGTACTTC.

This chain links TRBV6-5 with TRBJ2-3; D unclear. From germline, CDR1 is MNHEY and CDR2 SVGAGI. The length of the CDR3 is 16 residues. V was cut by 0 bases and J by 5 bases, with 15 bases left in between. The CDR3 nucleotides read TGTGCCAGCAGTTACTCGCAGAAGGTCTGGGGAGATACGCAGTATTTT. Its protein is CASSYSQKVWGDTQYF.